This entry is about one TCR beta chain. No antigen is known for it. One base away there is no much larger clone; base qualities are not given. This sample was included in a study of shared clonotypes between healthy human individuals (dated by TCRdb to the early 2020s). For the study in its entirety: A couple of women and a few men aged 18 to 49 years were included in the cohort. For each donor, CD4 naive and CD4 memory were each given three plates, CD8 naive was given two plates, and CD8 memory was given one plate. The study deeply sequenced blood TCR repertoires of about five healthy adults to estimate repertoire size and the extent of clonotype sharing between individuals. Different laboratories and diverse techniques were used to prepare libraries and sequence TCR repertoires, to increase sequencing depth and limit assay-specific biases. Between about 0.85 and 10 billion PBMCs per donor were obtained by leukapheresis.

The donors were healthy, HIV-negative adults with no recently reported acute infections or vaccinations. Every donor was a Caucasian adult living in Nashville, Tennessee, USA. CD4+ T cells were enriched through magnetic negative selection, after which naive cells were positively selected on CD45RA and the remaining negative fraction served as the memory subset. Blood was collected by leukapheresis, and PBMCs were isolated by Ficoll-Histopaque density gradient centrifugation and then cryopreserved in liquid nitrogen vapor phase. Analytical flow cytometry was used to check the purity and quantity of every magnetically sorted T cell population. Genomic DNA was isolated from every sorted fraction and measured by UV absorbance on a Nanodrop 2000c. What the authors observed across the whole study: Sampling was restricted to blood, and TCR repertoires in tissue are likely to differ from TCR repertoires in blood. Incomplete sequencing was indicated by rarefaction of sorted-subset datasets, despite the large sequencing depth. Because the study included a small number of donors, the genetic and exposure-history diversity represented was limited. Compared with non-shared clonotypes, clonotypes shared by all four sorted-subset donors had higher generation probabilities. Pairwise subsampling led to the expectation that sequencing depth would affect the degree of clonotype sharing among donors. Naive subsets generally had larger estimated clonotype richness than memory subsets did. Sharing across a few donors was observed for about 5% of naive CD4, about 4% of naive CD8, roughly 2.3% of memory CD4, and roughly 0.4% of memory CD8 clonotypes.

Using the deep immunoSEQ assay, TCR CDR3 regions were amplified from genomic DNA by multiplex PCR. Genomic DNA extracted from each cell subset was distributed evenly over all wells of several immunoSEQ 96-well plates, and each plate served as one replicate. For sorted subsets, approximately 200 ng of genomic DNA, equivalent to 25,000 to 35,000 T cell genomes, went into each replicate PCR. Purified libraries were measured with a Qubit 3.0 fluorometer, size-checked on a Bioanalyzer 2100, and measured again with the KAPA Library Quantification kit. Every immunoSEQ 96-well plate was sequenced on a dedicated single-read 150-cycle Illumina NextSeq 550 flow cell. The study's own analysis went as follows. Because the immunoSEQ output held only junctional sequences and lacked quality scores, the filtering could not match the filtering applied to full-length reads. Sequences were annotated with PyIR, a Python wrapper for IgBLAST v1.9, and V/J genes and CDR3 were assigned using IMGT germline references. Reads with weak V/J assignments (E-value above 1e-6), missing CDR3, stop codons, out-of-frame junctions, or ambiguous translated residues were removed. A V3J clonotype was defined by an identical inferred V gene, J gene, and CDR3 amino acid sequence. To compute the percentage overlap between repertoires, the number of shared unique clonotypes was divided by the size of the smaller repertoire. Repertoire richness was assessed with RTK rarefaction, the Chao1 estimator, and Recon v2.1 estimates of unobserved clonotypes. OLGA was used to compute generation probabilities for all TCRbeta clonotypes that the gDNA method yielded from a handful of donors. Imported from immuneACCESS, the table was reduced by TCRdb to in-frame sequences with V and J called. These copies leave out some clones; in studies compared against another copy, an unresolved V gene accounts for under half, and the cause of the remainder is not known. V and J calls and clone size are as listed in that table; D and trimming were resolved from the DNA. The sample table holds some 360,000 clones, of which roughly 70% were seen once. Over 9.5% of the sample belongs to the ten largest clones.

CDR3 length: 14 amino acids, cysteine to phenylalanine. Only the CDR3 DNA is retained, 42 bases long and in frame from the first base. V is reduced by 1 base and J by 8 bases, leaving a spacing of 15 bases between them. Sequences SGHRS (CDR1) and YFSETQ (CDR2) are obtained from the germline V gene. This TCR was recovered from a man aged 25-40 years in good health. This chain joins TRBV5-1 to TRBJ1-1, and perhaps TRBD1 as D gene, on 6 matching bases. Sample: memory CD4+ T cells sorted from blood. The sample's cell subset or site label is to be understood as: CD45RA-negative fraction. The CDR3 protein is CASSLIISGTEAFF. Read as DNA, the sequence is TGCGCCAGCAGCTTGATAATAAGCGGGACAGAAGCTTTCTTT.